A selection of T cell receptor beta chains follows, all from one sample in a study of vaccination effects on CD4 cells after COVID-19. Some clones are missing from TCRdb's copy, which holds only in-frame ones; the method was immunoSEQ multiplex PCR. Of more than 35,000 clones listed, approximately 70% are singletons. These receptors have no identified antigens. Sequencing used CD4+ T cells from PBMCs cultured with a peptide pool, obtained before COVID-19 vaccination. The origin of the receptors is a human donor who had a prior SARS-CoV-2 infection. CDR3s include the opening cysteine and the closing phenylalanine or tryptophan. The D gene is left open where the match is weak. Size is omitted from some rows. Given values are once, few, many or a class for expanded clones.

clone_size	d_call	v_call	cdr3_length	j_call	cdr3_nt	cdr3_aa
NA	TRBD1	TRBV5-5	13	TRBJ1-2	TGTGCCAGCAGGTCTACAGGGGGCCTTGGCTACACCTTC	CASRSTGGLGYTF
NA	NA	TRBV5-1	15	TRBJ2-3	TGCGCCAGCAGGCGTACGGGGACAACCACAGATACGCAGTATTTT	CASRRTGTTTDTQYF
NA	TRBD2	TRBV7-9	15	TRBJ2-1	TGTGCCAGCAGCTACAGGGGACTAGCGGGGGATGAGCAGTTCTTC	CASSYRGLAGDEQFF
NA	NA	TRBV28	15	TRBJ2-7	TGTGCCAGCAGACCCACAGGGAGCATCTCCTACGAGCAGTACTTC	CASRPTGSISYEQYF
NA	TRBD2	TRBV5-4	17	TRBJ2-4	TGTGCCAGCAGCTTACCCCCCCGGGGGGGAGGTTTGAACATTCAGTACTTC	CASSLPPRGGGLNIQYF
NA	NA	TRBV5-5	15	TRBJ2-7	TGTGCCAGCAGCTTGTGGGCTGAGGGGCCCTACGAGCAGTACTTC	CASSLWAEGPYEQYF
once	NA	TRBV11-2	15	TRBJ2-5	TGTGCCAGCAGCTTAGATGGGCAGGGTTCAGAGACCCAGTACTTC	CASSLDGQGSETQYF
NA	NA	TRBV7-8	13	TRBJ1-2	TGTGCCAGCAGCTCCCCACGGGTGGACGGCTACACCTTC	CASSSPRVDGYTF
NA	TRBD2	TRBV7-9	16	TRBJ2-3	TGTGCCAGCAGCTTAGGGGCGGGGAGGGACACAGATACGCAGTATTTT	CASSLGAGRDTDTQYF
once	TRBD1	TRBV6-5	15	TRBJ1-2	TGTGCCAGCAGCGGGAGAGACAGGGGGCGACCTGGCTACACCTTC	CASSGRDRGRPGYTF
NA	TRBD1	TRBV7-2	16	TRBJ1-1	TGTGCCAGCAGCTCAGGACAGGGGGCGTGGAACACTGAAGCTTTCTTT	CASSSGQGAWNTEAFF
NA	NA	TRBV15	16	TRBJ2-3	TGTGCCACCAGCAGAGATTTGGCGGGGGCCACAGATACGCAGTATTTT	CATSRDLAGATDTQYF
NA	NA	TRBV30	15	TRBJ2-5	TGTGCCTGGAGTGCTGGACAAACCCTCCAAGAGACCCAGTACTTC	CAWSAGQTLQETQYF
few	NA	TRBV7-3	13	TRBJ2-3	TGTGCCAGCAGCTTAAGCGGGGCAGATACGCAGTATTTT	CASSLSGADTQYF
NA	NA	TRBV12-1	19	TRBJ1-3	TGTGCCAGCAGCTTCCAGCCAGCTCAGACAGGGGCGCCTGGAAACACCATATATTTT	CASSFQPAQTGAPGNTIYF
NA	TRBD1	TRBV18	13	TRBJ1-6	TGTGCCAGCTCACGGACAGGGGATTCACCCCTCCACTTT	CASSRTGDSPLHF
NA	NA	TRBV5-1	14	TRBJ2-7	TGCGCCAGCAGCTTGTCTTCCAACTCCTACGAGCAGTACTTC	CASSLSSNSYEQYF
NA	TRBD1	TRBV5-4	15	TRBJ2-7	TGTGCCAGCAGCTTGGTGCGGGACAGGTCTTACGAGCAGTACTTC	CASSLVRDRSYEQYF
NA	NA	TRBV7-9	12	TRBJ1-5	TGTGCCAGCAGCTTAGCACTCGGGCCCCAGCATTTT	CASSLALGPQHF
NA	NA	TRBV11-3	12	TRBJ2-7	TGTGCCAGCAGCTTAGAAGGGGACGAGCAGTACTTC	CASSLEGDEQYF
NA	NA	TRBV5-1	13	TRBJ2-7	TGCGCCAGCAGCTTGGCCGGCGTCTACGAGCAGTACTTC	CASSLAGVYEQYF
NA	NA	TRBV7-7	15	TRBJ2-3	TGTGCTAGCAGCTTAGGGCACCCTCCAGCAGATACGCAGTATTTT	CASSLGHPPADTQYF